This T cell receptor (beta chain) emerged from a study of cytomegalovirus exposure and HLA in healthy donors. PCR amplification relied on 60 Vbeta primers (plus 13 Jbeta primers). Produced via immunoSEQ multiplex PCR; TCRdb's table is partial and in-frame only. The data contain 150,000 to 200,000 clones, approximately 80% of them singletons. The receptor was isolated from a woman younger than 45 in good health and CMV-seronegative. Sequencing was carried out using PBMCs.

CDR3 sequence reads: CAISLTSGMTQETQYF. Written as DNA, the CDR3 is TGTGCCATCAGCCTAACTAGCGGGATGACCCAAGAGACCCAGTACTTC. The V call is TRBV10-3, the J call TRBJ2-5; 10 bases are a match to TRBD2. Germline CDR1 ENHRY, CDR2 SYGVKD. This CDR3 has 16 residues. The V segment lost 6 bases and the J segment 1 base; nucleotides outside the gene matches: 8.